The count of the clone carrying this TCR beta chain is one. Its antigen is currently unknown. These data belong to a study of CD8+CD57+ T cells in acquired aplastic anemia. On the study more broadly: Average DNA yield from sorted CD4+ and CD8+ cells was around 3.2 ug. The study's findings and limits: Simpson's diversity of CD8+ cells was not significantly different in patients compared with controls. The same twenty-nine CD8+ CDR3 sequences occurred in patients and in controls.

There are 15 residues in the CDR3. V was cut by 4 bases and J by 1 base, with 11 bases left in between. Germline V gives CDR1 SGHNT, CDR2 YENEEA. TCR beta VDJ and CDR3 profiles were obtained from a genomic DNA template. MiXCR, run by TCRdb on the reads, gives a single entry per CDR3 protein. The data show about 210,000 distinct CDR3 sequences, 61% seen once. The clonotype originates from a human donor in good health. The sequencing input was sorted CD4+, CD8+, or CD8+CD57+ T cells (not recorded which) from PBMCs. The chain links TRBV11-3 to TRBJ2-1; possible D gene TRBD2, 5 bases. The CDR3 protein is CASSYRGGSYNEQFF. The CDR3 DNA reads TGTGCCAGCAGCTACCGAGGCGGGTCCTACAATGAGCAGTTCTTC. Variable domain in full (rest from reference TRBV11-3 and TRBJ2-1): EAGVVQSPRYKIIEKKQPVAFWCNPISGHNTLYWYLQNLGQGPELLIRYENEEAVDDSQLPKDRFSAERLKGVDSTLKIQPAELGDSAVYLCASSYRGGSYNEQFFGPGTRLTVL.